This T cell receptor beta chain was observed in a study of blood T cells in healthy people across ages. Study-wide results and caveats: When set beside aged donors, long-lived donors presented more naive CD4+ cells and higher diversity.

It was approximately 9 milliliters of peripheral blood that were drawn from each donor. Each sample used at least 7 million PBMCs. Together with a sample-barcoded 5' primer, a J-beta primer mix was included in a second PCR lasting about 7 to 11 cycles. Every molecule of cDNA carried a tag from a template-switch adaptor with 12 random nucleotides. One entry per CDR3 protein, called by TCRdb with MiXCR from the 5' RACE reads. The profile covers fewer than 2 million distinct CDR3 sequences, with roughly two fifths appearing a single time and 23% taken by the ten largest. The V gene's germline CDR1 is MGHRA and CDR2 YSYEKL. The CDR3 contains 15 residues. The ends were cut back, 4 bases at V and 6 bases at J, with 15 bases in the middle. This clonotype was seen a few times. Its antigen is still unknown.

The V call is TRBV4-1, the J call TRBJ2-2, with D possibly matching TRBD2 (5 bases). Sequencing used blood. The clonotype originates from a human donor in good health. CDR3 region: CASSPTLTRPGELFF. As DNA, the CDR3 is TGCGCCAGCAGCCCGACATTAACTAGGCCCGGGGAGCTGTTTTTT.